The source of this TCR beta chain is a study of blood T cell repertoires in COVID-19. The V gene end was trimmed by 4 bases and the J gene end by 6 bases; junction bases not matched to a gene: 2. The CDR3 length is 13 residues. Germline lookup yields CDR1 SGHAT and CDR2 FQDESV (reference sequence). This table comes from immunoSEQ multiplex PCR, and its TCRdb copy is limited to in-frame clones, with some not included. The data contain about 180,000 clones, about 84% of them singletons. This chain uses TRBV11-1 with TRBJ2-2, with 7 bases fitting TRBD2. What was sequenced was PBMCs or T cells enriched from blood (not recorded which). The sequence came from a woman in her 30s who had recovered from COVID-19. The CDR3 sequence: CASSWRESGELFF. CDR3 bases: TGTGCCAGCAGCTGGCGGGAGTCCGGGGAGCTGTTTTTT.